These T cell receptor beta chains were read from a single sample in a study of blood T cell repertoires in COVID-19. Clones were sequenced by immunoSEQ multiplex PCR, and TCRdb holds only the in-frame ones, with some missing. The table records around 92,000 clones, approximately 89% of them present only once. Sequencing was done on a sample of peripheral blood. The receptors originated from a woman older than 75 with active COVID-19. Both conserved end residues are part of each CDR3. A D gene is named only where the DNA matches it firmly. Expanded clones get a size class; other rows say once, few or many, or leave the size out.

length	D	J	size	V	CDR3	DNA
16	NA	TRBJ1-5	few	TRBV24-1	CAAKPETDSSYQPQHF	TGTGCCGCAAAACCCGAGACAGACTCAAGCTATCAGCCCCAGCATTTT
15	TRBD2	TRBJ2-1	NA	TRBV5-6	CASSLELAGVSEQFF	TGTGCCAGCAGCTTGGAGCTAGCGGGAGTGAGTGAGCAGTTCTTC
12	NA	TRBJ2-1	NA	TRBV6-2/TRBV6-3	CASSQGYNEQFF	TGTGCCAGCAGTCAGGGGTACAATGAGCAGTTCTTC
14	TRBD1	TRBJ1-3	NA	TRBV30	CAWTRDSSGNTIYF	TGTGCCTGGACCCGGGACAGCTCTGGAAACACCATATATTTT
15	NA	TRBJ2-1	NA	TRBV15	CATSREGTWRREQFF	TGTGCCACCAGCAGAGAGGGGACTTGGCGTCGGGAGCAGTTCTTC
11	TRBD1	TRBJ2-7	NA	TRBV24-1	CATGQGHEQYF	TGTGCCACCGGACAGGGCCACGAGCAGTACTTC
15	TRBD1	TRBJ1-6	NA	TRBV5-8	CASSTGTGGSSPLHF	TGTGCCAGCAGCACCGGGACAGGCGGAAGTTCACCCCTCCACTTT
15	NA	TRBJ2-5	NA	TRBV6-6	CASSYSESGQETQYF	TGTGCCAGCAGTTATTCAGAAAGCGGACAAGAGACCCAGTACTTC
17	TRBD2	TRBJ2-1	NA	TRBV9	CASSVEASGSLYNEQFF	TGTGCCAGCAGCGTAGAGGCTAGCGGGTCGCTCTACAATGAGCAGTTCTTC
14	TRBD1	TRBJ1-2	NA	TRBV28	CASSPVGRGVGYTF	TGTGCCAGCAGCCCCGTGGGCAGGGGGGTAGGCTACACCTTC
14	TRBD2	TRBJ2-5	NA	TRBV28	CASSPSGGVETQYF	TGTGCCAGCAGCCCTAGCGGGGGGGTTGAGACCCAGTACTTC
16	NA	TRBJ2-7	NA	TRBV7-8	CASSPRRTGGVYEQYF	TGTGCCAGCAGCCCCAGAAGGACAGGCGGGGTATACGAGCAGTACTTC
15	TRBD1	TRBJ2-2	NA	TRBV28	CASSDGTGEAGELFF	TGTGCCAGCAGCGACGGGACAGGGGAGGCCGGGGAGCTGTTTTTT
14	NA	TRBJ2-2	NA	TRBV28	CASSLAHQTGELFF	TGTGCCAGCAGTCTAGCGCATCAGACCGGGGAGCTGTTTTTT
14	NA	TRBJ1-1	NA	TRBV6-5	CASSYLAGETEAFF	TGTGCCAGCAGTTACCTTGCAGGTGAGACTGAAGCTTTCTTT
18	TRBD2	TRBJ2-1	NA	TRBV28	CASSFWSSGRGFYNEQFF	TGTGCCAGCAGTTTTTGGTCTAGCGGGAGAGGTTTCTACAATGAGCAGTTCTTC
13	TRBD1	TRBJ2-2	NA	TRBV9	CASSVQGAGELFF	TGTGCCAGCAGCGTACAGGGGGCCGGGGAGCTGTTTTTT
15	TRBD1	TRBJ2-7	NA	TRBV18	CASSPLRQGAGEQYF	TGTGCCAGCTCACCTCTGAGACAGGGGGCGGGGGAGCAGTACTTC
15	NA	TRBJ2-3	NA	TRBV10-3	CAIRDSRSSTDTQYF	TGTGCCATCAGGGACTCGCGGTCTAGCACAGATACGCAGTATTTT
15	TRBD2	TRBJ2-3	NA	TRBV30	CAWSPLGGSTDTQYF	TGTGCCTGGAGTCCGTTGGGGGGGAGCACAGATACGCAGTATTTT
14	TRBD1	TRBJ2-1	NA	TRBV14	CASSIGQGWDEQFF	TGTGCCAGCAGTATCGGACAGGGTTGGGATGAGCAGTTCTTC
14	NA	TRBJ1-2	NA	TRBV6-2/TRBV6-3	CASSRIGSNYGYTF	TGTGCCAGCAGTCGTATAGGGAGCAACTATGGCTACACCTTC
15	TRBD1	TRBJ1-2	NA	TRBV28	CASSSLGQGDYGYTF	TGTGCCAGCAGTTCACTTGGACAGGGAGACTATGGCTACACCTTC
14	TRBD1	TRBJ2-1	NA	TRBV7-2	CASSPGGHNNEQFF	TGTGCCAGCAGCCCAGGGGGACATAACAATGAGCAGTTCTTC
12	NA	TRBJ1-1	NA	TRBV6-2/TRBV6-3	CASSYWGAEAFF	TGTGCCAGCAGTTACTGGGGGGCTGAAGCTTTCTTT
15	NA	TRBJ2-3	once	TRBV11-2	CASSAGGSSTDTQYF	TGTGCCAGCAGCGCAGGGGGGTCTAGCACAGATACGCAGTATTTT
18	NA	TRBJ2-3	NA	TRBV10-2	CASSPGTGNLASTDTQYF	TGCGCCAGCAGCCCTGGAACAGGGAACCTCGCCAGCACAGATACGCAGTATTTT
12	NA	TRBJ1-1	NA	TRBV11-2	CASSLGPQGAFF	TGTGCCAGCAGCCTCGGGCCTCAGGGGGCTTTCTTT
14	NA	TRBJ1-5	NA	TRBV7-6	CASSLDRGNQPQHF	TGTGCCAGCAGCTTGGACAGAGGCAATCAGCCCCAGCATTTT
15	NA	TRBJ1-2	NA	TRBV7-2	CASSLSPGFNYGYTF	TGTGCCAGCAGCTTATCTCCAGGATTTAACTATGGCTACACCTTC
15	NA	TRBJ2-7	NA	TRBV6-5	CASSYSGGGGYEQYF	TGTGCCAGCAGTTACTCTGGAGGTGGTGGGTACGAACAGTACTTC
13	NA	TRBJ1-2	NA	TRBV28	CASSPIGNYGYTF	TGTGCCAGCAGCCCTATTGGTAATTATGGCTACACCTTC
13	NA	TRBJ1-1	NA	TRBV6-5	CASKRTQGTEAFF	TGTGCCAGCAAGAGGACCCAGGGCACTGAAGCTTTCTTT
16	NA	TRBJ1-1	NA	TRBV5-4	CASSPIRGGMNTEAFF	TGTGCCAGCAGCCCCATACGCGGTGGAATGAACACTGAAGCTTTCTTT
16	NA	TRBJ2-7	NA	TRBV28	CASTSHTNWGRREQYF	TGTGCCAGCACCTCTCATACGAACTGGGGTAGGAGGGAGCAGTACTTC
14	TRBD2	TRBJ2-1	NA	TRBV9	CASTGGSSYNEQFF	TGTGCCAGCACTGGCGGGAGTTCTTACAATGAGCAGTTCTTC
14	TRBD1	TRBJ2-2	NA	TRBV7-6	CASSAGTGAGELFF	TGTGCCAGCAGCGCCGGGACAGGCGCAGGGGAGCTGTTTTTT
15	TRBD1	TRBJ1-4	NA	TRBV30	CAWSGKKQGVEKLFF	TGTGCCTGGAGTGGAAAGAAACAGGGGGTTGAAAAACTGTTTTTT
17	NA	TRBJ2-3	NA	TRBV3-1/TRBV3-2	CASSQENPTISTDTQYF	TGTGCCAGCAGCCAAGAGAATCCAACAATCTCCACAGATACGCAGTATTTT
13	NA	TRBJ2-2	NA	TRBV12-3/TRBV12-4	CASSRDRVGELFF	TGTGCCAGCAGTCGCGACAGAGTCGGGGAGCTGTTTTTT
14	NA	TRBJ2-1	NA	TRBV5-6	CASSVFYRDHEQFF	TGTGCCAGCAGCGTCTTCTACAGGGACCATGAGCAGTTCTTC
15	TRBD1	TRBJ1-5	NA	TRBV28	CASSLQGGKYQPQHF	TGTGCCAGCAGTTTGCAGGGGGGTAAGTATCAGCCCCAGCATTTT
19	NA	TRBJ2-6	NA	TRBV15	CATSRKSISYPIGANVLTF	TGTGCCACCAGCAGAAAGTCGATTAGTTACCCAATTGGGGCCAACGTCCTGACTTTC
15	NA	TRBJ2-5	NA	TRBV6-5	CAGISAESGPETQYF	TGTGCCGGGATCTCAGCGGAAAGCGGTCCAGAGACCCAGTACTTC
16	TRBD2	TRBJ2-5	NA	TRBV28	CASSSGTSGNQETQYF	TGTGCCAGCAGTTCCGGGACTAGCGGAAACCAAGAGACCCAGTACTTC
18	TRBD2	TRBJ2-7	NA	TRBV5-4	CASSLGGLAGGPGYEQYF	TGTGCCAGCAGCTTGGGTGGACTAGCGGGAGGGCCGGGGTACGAGCAGTACTTC
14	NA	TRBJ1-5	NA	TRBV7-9	CASSSPRANQPQHF	TGTGCCAGCAGTTCACCCAGGGCCAATCAGCCCCAGCATTTT
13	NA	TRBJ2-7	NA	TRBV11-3	CASSLGAGDEQYF	TGTGCCAGCAGCTTAGGGGCCGGGGACGAGCAGTACTTC
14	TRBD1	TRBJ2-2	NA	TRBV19	CASRLQGAGGELFF	TGTGCCAGTAGGCTACAGGGGGCTGGCGGGGAGCTGTTTTTT
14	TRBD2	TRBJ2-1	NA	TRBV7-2	CASTSRGRAVEQFF	TGTGCCAGCACCAGCCGGGGGAGGGCTGTTGAGCAGTTCTTC
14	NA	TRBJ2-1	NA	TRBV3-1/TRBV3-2	CASSQVRGGGEQFF	TGTGCCAGCAGCCAAGTTAGGGGTGGTGGTGAGCAGTTCTTC
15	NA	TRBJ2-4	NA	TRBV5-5	CASSLDRQAKNIQYF	TGTGCCAGCAGCCTCGACAGGCAAGCCAAAAACATTCAGTACTTC
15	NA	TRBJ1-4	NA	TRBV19	CASREQGPTNEKLFF	TGTGCCAGTAGAGAACAGGGACCAACTAATGAAAAACTGTTTTTT
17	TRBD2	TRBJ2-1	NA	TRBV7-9	CASSLPRGGRATVEQFF	TGTGCCAGCAGCTTACCGCGGGGCGGGAGGGCCACTGTTGAGCAGTTCTTC
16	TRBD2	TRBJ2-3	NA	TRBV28	CASSPRLRAGADTQYF	TGTGCCAGCAGTCCCCGCCTGCGAGCGGGAGCAGATACGCAGTATTTT
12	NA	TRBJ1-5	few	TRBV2	CASRGAGQPQHF	TGTGCCAGCAGGGGTGCGGGTCAGCCCCAGCATTTT
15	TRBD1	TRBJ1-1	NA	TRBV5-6	CASRADRGPDTEAFF	TGTGCCAGCAGAGCGGACAGGGGGCCGGACACTGAAGCTTTCTTT
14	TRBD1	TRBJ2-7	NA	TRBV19	CASRPGQGKYEQYF	TGTGCCAGTAGGCCGGGACAGGGGAAGTACGAGCAGTACTTC
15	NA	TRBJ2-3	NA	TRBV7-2	CASSLLGSGTDTQYF	TGTGCCAGCAGCTTATTGGGTAGCGGCACAGATACGCAGTATTTT
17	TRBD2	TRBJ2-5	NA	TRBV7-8	CASSPVSGRARGGTQYF	TGTGCCAGCAGCCCGGTTAGCGGGAGGGCCAGGGGTGGGACCCAGTACTTC